The sequence of this T cell receptor (beta chain) was determined in a study of CD8+ T cells in alopecia areata. General study points: Lesional tissue from the scalp (especially in alopecia totalis/universalis) showed higher clonality than normal scalp. Having just one nonresponder leaves the connection between baseline CD8+ expansion and response unresolved.

Treatment meaning: oral pan-JAK inhibitor, 5-10 mg twice daily. From PBMCs, CD4+ and CD8+ T cells were sorted. Germline CDR1 and CDR2: SGHTA and FQGNSA. CDR3 length: 13 residues. V was shortened by 5 bases and J by 8 bases, with 13 bases between the two germline ends. This clone was seen repeatedly, ten times or more. Its antigen remains unknown. cDNA serving as the sequencing template came from extracted, reverse transcribed RNA. The protocol was immunoSEQ multiplex PCR, while the TCRdb copy is restricted to in-frame clones and leaves out a portion. The sample shows 150,000 to 250,000 clones, 55% to 75% of them seen only once.

Sequencing used CD4+ T cells sorted from blood, obtained at week 24, from a patient treated with tofacitinib. This TCR came from a human donor with alopecia areata. V and J are TRBV7-2 and TRBJ2-1, with D possibly being TRBD2 (5 bases). CDR3: CASSLRYSDEQFF. The CDR3 region has the DNA TGTGCCAGCAGCCTCCGATATAGCGATGAGCAGTTCTTC.